A selection of T cell receptor beta chains follows, all from one sample in a study of CD4 and CD8 cells across lung adenocarcinoma regions. TCRdb fed the PCR reads into MiXCR, producing one record per CDR3 protein. The repertoire consists of more than 25,000 distinct CDR3 sequences, with 53% occurring once and the leading ten covering less than 60%. The source material was CD8+ T cells from the center of a lung tumor. The receptors derive from a male donor with lung adenocarcinoma. The CD4 and CD8 labels of this study may be unreliable. The CDR3 runs from the conserved cysteine through the conserved F or W. The D gene is left open where the match is weak. Expanded clones get a size class; other rows say once, few or many, or leave the size out.

v_call,cdr3_length,clone_size,d_call,j_call,cdr3_aa,cdr3_nt
TRBV10-2,15,-,TRBD1,TRBJ2-5,CASVGIRQGEETQYF,TGCGCCAGCGTAGGAATTCGACAGGGAGAGGAGACCCAGTACTTC
TRBV5-1,18,-,TRBD1,TRBJ2-6,CASSSLAQGALGANVLTF,TGCGCCAGCAGCTCATTGGCACAGGGGGCGCTTGGGGCCAACGTCCTGACTTTC
TRBV6-1,14,-,TRBD2,TRBJ2-3,CAGSGRGELETQYF,TGTGCGGGCAGTGGGCGGGGGGAGCTAGAGACGCAGTATTTT
TRBV10-3,18,-,TRBD2,TRBJ2-5,CAIRSIAGAERNKDTQYF,TGTGCCATCAGGAGCATAGCGGGAGCAGAACGGAACAAAGATACCCAGTACTTC
TRBV6-1,16,-,-,TRBJ2-7,CASGGAGGGVEDTQYF,TGTGCCAGCGGGGGGGCCGGGGGAGGGGTTGAGGATACGCAGTACTTC
TRBV7-2,15,-,-,TRBJ2-4,CASSSSLSATDTQYF,TGTGCCAGCAGCTCGTCGCTGTCCGCCACAGATACGCAGTACTTC
TRBV6-5,14,many,TRBD1,TRBJ2-1,CASRNSGTVNEQFF,TGTGCCAGCAGAAACTCCGGGACAGTCAATGAGCAGTTCTTC
TRBV11-3,15,once,-,TRBJ1-1,CASSLKGVNPAEAFF,TGTGCCAGCAGCTTAAAAGGGGTAAACCCAGCTGAAGCTTTCTTT
TRBV12-3/TRBV12-4,15,-,TRBD1,TRBJ2-2,CASSLNSRGTGELFF,TGTGCCAGCAGTTTGAATAGCAGGGGGACCGGGGAGCTGTTTTTT
TRBV5-4,16,-,TRBD2,TRBJ2-1,CASSLGGLAGANEQFF,TGTGCCAGCAGCTTGGGGGGACTAGCGGGAGCCAATGAGCAGTTCTTC
TRBV6-1,11,-,-,TRBJ2-3,CASDLTNIQYF,TGTGCCAGCGATCTCACAAATATTCAGTATTTT
TRBV25-1,17,many,TRBD1,TRBJ2-1,CASSDPTGGKSYNEQFF,TGTGCCAGCAGTGATCCGACAGGGGGCAAGTCCTACAATGAGCAGTTCTTC
TRBV4-2,14,-,-,TRBJ2-2,CASSQDVGSGELFF,TGTGCCAGCAGCCAAGATGTAGGATCCGGGGAGCTGTTTTTT
TRBV7-2,15,-,TRBD2,TRBJ2-4,CASSSSSLSGSYWYF,TGTGCCAGCAGCTCATCCTCCCTTAGCGGGAGTTACTGGTACTTC
TRBV6-1,14,-,-,TRBJ2-7,CAGSAGRNQDTQYF,TGTGCGGGCAGCGCGGGCCGGAACCAAGATACGCAGTACTTC
TRBV6-1,16,-,TRBD2,TRBJ2-3,CASSVAGMGAEDTQYF,TGTGCCAGCAGCGTAGCGGGGATGGGAGCCGAGGATACTCAGTATTTT
TRBV6-1,14,-,-,TRBJ2-3,CASRGAVSTGTQYF,TGTGCCAGCAGGGGGGCTGTAAGCACCGGTACGCAGTATTTT
TRBV4-1,16,-,-,TRBJ2-3,CASSRHAAPSTDTQYF,TGCGCCAGCAGCCGACATGCCGCCCCTAGCACAGATACCCAGTATTTT
TRBV7-2,14,-,TRBD2,TRBJ2-4,CAGSGGGAKDTQYF,TGTGCGGGGAGCGGGGGCGGGGCCAAAGACACTCAGTACTTC
TRBV6-5,13,-,-,TRBJ2-2,CASSYSGIGELFF,TGTGCCAGCAGTTACTCAGGGATCGGGGAGCTGTTTTTT
TRBV6-1,15,-,-,TRBJ2-3,CASIKQRWATNTQYF,TGTGCCAGCATCAAACAGCGGTGGGCCACAAATACTCAGTATTTC
TRBV10-2,18,-,TRBD1,TRBJ2-1,CASSEILPDRFLYNEQFF,TGCGCCAGCAGCGAGATCCTTCCGGACAGGTTCCTTTACAATGAGCAGTTCTTC
TRBV6-1,14,-,-,TRBJ2-7,CASRNPQGRNEQYF,TGTGCCAGCAGGAACCCTCAAGGAAGGAACGAGCAGTACTTC
TRBV7-8,13,many,-,TRBJ1-2,CASSLGTETGYTF,TGTGCCAGCAGCTTAGGGACGGAGACTGGCTACACCTTC